A single sample is the source of the 31 T cell receptor beta chains below, sequenced in a study of cytomegalovirus exposure and HLA in healthy donors. PCR amplification relied on 60 Vbeta primers (plus 13 Jbeta primers). Assay used: immunoSEQ multiplex PCR; TCRdb lists only in-frame clones, some missing. The sample yields approximately 90,000 clones, roughly two thirds seen once. Sequencing used PBMCs. The receptors here all came from a woman in her twenties or thirties in good health and CMV-seronegative.

The genes are TRBV10-1 and TRBJ2-1; D is possibly TRBD1 (6 bases). V lost 6 bases and J 0 bases, leaving 9 bases between the germline ends. Germline V gives CDR1 WNHNN, CDR2 SYGVQD (reference sequence). The length of the CDR3 is 14 residues. The CDR3 nucleotides are TGCGCCAGCAGCCGACAGGCCTCCTACAATGAGCAGTTCTTC. Protein: CASSRQASYNEQFF.

This chain joins TRBV7-3 and TRBJ2-5, with TRBD1 matching 9 bases. The CDR3 contains 13 residues. V was clipped by 6 bases and J by 4 bases; unmatched bases: 3. Germline assignment: CDR1 SGHTA and CDR2 FQGTGA. The CDR3 DNA follows: TGTGCCAGCAGTCTGGGACAGGGAGAGACCCAGTACTTC. Translation gives CASSLGQGETQYF.

This clone was counted between two and nine times. The rearrangement links TRBV10-3 to TRBJ1-3; D gene uncertain. This CDR3 has 14 residues. The germline CDR1 and CDR2 sequences are ENHRY and SYGVKD. The germline V and J ends were trimmed by 8 bases and 0 bases, with 11 bases remaining between them. The CDR3 sequence is CAIAPFSSGNTIYF. The CDR3 coding sequence is TGTGCCATCGCCCCCTTTAGCTCTGGAAACACCATATATTTT.

This rearrangement joins TRBV7-2 to TRBJ2-7; D not certain. There are 11 residues in the CDR3. V lost 0 bases to trimming and J lost 6 bases, with 3 bases between them. Looked up from germline, CDR1 is SGHTA and CDR2 is FQGNSA. The CDR3 DNA follows: TGTGCCAGCAGCTTAGCTCGCGAGCAGTACTTC. This codes for CASSLAREQYF.

This chain joins TRBV29-1 and TRBJ1-5; 8 bases agree with TRBD1. The CDR3 loop spans 13 amino acids. V was clipped by 7 bases and J by 7 bases; unmatched bases: 9. Germline-derived CDR1 and CDR2 are SQVTM and ANQGSEA. The CDR3 DNA follows: TGCAGCGCCCGGACAGGGCAGAACCAGCCCCAGCATTTT. Translating gives CSARTGQNQPQHF.

CDR3 sequence: CASSPLSAGETGELFF. CDR3 sequence (DNA): TGTGCCAGCTCACCGCTTTCTGCGGGGGAAACCGGGGAGCTGTTTTTT. This chain uses TRBV18 with TRBJ2-2, with TRBD2 matching over 7 bases. The germline V gene encodes CDR1 KGHSH and CDR2 LQKENI. Losses at the gene ends were 3 bases for V and 5 bases for J; bases not matched to a gene: 9. The CDR3 totals 16 residues.

The rearrangement joins TRBV28 to TRBJ2-7; 9 nucleotides agree with TRBD2. The J segment lost 5 bases and the V segment lost 7 bases, leaving 15 bases of the junction unmatched. CDR1 MDHEN and CDR2 SYDVKM come from the germline V gene. This CDR3 has 16 amino acids. CDR3 coding DNA: TGTGCCAGCACCCAAAGGTGGGCGGGAGGGTTGCACGAGCAGTACTTC. It encodes CASTQRWAGGLHEQYF.

The rearrangement joins TRBV10-3 to TRBJ2-2; D may be TRBD1 (6 bases). CDR1 and CDR2 (germline): ENHRY, SYGVKD. This CDR3 contains 15 residues. Trimming took 10 bases from V and 3 from J, leaving 18 bases between them. As DNA, the CDR3 is TGTGCCACTGGAAGGGAGCAGGGGTACACCGGGGAGCTGTTTTTT. Amino acid sequence: CATGREQGYTGELFF.

The rearrangement links TRBV9 to TRBJ2-1, with 8 bases fitting TRBD2. CDR1 and CDR2 (germline): SGDLS, YYNGEE. CDR3 size: 15 residues. Trimming cost V 9 bases and J 0 bases; bases outside gene matches: 8. The CDR3 DNA is TGTGCCACCACCCCGGGGGGGAGCTCCTACAATGAGCAGTTCTTC. Translating it yields CATTPGGSSYNEQFF.

This clone has just a few counts. The genes are TRBV6-1 and TRBJ1-1, with a possible D match to TRBD1 (5 bases). The ends were cut back, 0 bases at V and 3 bases at J, with 8 bases in the middle. This CDR3 region has 14 residues. Per the germline V gene, CDR1 is MNHNS and CDR2 is SASEGT. CDR3 loop: CASSEAAGYTEAFF. CDR3 DNA: TGTGCCAGCAGTGAAGCGGCAGGGTACACTGAAGCTTTCTTT.

The CDR3 protein is CASSPRIGGSGYEQYF. Written as DNA, the CDR3 is TGTGCCAGCAGCCCACGGATCGGCGGGAGCGGATACGAGCAGTACTTC. This chain uses TRBV9 with TRBJ2-7, with 7 nucleotides matching TRBD2. The CDR3 extends over 16 amino acids. Germline trimming cut 4 bases from V and 4 bases from J; bases unmatched to any gene: 14. Looked up from germline, CDR1 is SGDLS and CDR2 is YYNGEE.

The chain employs TRBV30 and TRBJ1-2, with D perhaps matching TRBD1 (6 bases). The CDR3 runs 14 residues. Germline V gene lookup returns CDR1 GTSNPN and CDR2 SVGIG (reference sequence). The V gene lost 4 bases and the J gene lost 5 bases, with 17 bases spanning the gap. In DNA form, the CDR3 reads TGTGCCTGGAACCCTAAAGCAAGGGGGTATGGCTACACCTTC. This sequence encodes CAWNPKARGYGYTF.

This chain joins TRBV21-1 and TRBJ1-2. TRBV21-1 is a pseudogene locus. The CDR3 length is 12 residues. The CDR3 protein is CASSPFPHGYTF. The CDR3 coding sequence is TGTGCCAGCAGCCCTTTTCCTCATGGCTACACCTTC.

The chain combines TRBV18 with TRBJ2-2; 9 nucleotides agree with TRBD1. V gave up 2 bases and J gave up 0 bases; unmatched junction bases: 1. Germline CDR1 and CDR2: KGHSH and LQKENI. This CDR3 comprises 16 residues. The CDR3 nucleotides are TGTGCCAGCTCACCAAGGACAGGGGCGAACACCGGGGAGCTGTTTTTT. Translated, it gives CASSPRTGANTGELFF. The variable domain in full, with the rest retrieved from reference TRBV18 and TRBJ2-2, is NAGVMQNPRHLVRRRGQEARLRCSPMKGHSHVYWYRQLPEEGLKFMVYLQKENIIDESGMPKERFSAEFPKEGPSILRIQQVVRGDSAAYFCASSPRTGANTGELFFGEGSRLTVL.

The gene calls are TRBV6-5 and TRBJ2-1, with D perhaps matching TRBD2 (5 bases). The V and J ends lost 0 bases and 4 bases respectively, with 13 bases between them. Germline lookup yields CDR1 MNHEY and CDR2 SVGAGI. This CDR3 contains 16 residues. The CDR3, as DNA: TGTGCCAGCAGTTACTCAGAGCGGCTCCCTTACAATGAGCAGTTCTTC. It yields the protein CASSYSERLPYNEQFF.

The chain employs TRBV5-1 and TRBJ2-7; D perhaps matches TRBD2 (5 bases). CDR3 length: 12 amino acids. V was shortened by 5 bases and J by 7 bases, with 13 bases between the two germline ends. CDR1 and CDR2 (germline): SGHRS, YFSETQ. CDR3 sequence (DNA): TGCGCCAGCAGGTCGGGGTTGGGGGAGCAGTACTTC. This encodes CASRSGLGEQYF.

This clone has just a few counts. This chain joins TRBV7-9 and TRBJ1-2, with 7 nucleotides matching TRBD1. The V gene's germline CDR1 is SEHNR and CDR2 FQNEAQ (reference sequence). V was pared by 5 bases and J by 0 bases, with 6 bases of the junction left unmatched. The CDR3 spans 15 residues. CDR3 DNA sequence: TGTGCCAGCAGCCCCGGGACAGCGGCTAACTATGGCTACACCTTC. Amino acids: CASSPGTAANYGYTF.

The chain combines TRBV27 with TRBJ2-3; D call uncertain. This CDR3 has 14 amino acids. V lost 5 bases and J 0 bases, leaving 9 bases between the germline ends. Germline assignment: CDR1 MNHEY and CDR2 SMNVEV (reference sequence). The CDR3: CASSEAASTDTQYF. The CDR3 region has the DNA TGTGCCAGCAGTGAGGCAGCTAGCACAGATACGCAGTATTTT.

This rearrangement joins TRBV6-1 to TRBJ1-5; 7 bases are shared with TRBD1. The CDR3 runs to 13 residues. From germline, CDR1 is MNHNS and CDR2 SASEGT. The V and J ends lost 6 bases and 4 bases, in that order; junction bases with no gene match: 3. The CDR3 region is CASSSRGNQPQHF. CDR3 DNA: TGTGCCAGCAGCTCCAGGGGGAATCAGCCCCAGCATTTT.

J is TRBJ1-1 and V is TRBV11-2; D unresolved. V lost 1 base to trimming and J lost 0 bases, with 12 bases between them. CDR3 length: 16 amino acids. CDR1 is SGHAT and CDR2 is FQNNGV in the germline V gene. The CDR3 region has the DNA TGTGCCAGCAGCTTAGGCGGGGTCAGTATGAACACTGAAGCTTTCTTT. Residues: CASSLGGVSMNTEAFF.

The chain carries TRBV2 and TRBJ2-1, with 8 bases matching TRBD2. Trimming took 10 bases from V and 11 from J; bases not matched to a gene: 10. CDR1 SNHLY and CDR2 FYNNEI come from the germline V gene. This CDR3 contains 12 residues. Here the CDR3 reads CATGTSTIKQFF. The CDR3 nucleotides read TGTGCCACCGGGACTAGTACAATTAAGCAGTTCTTC.

V is TRBV9 and J is TRBJ1-2, with D tentatively TRBD1 (6 bases). Trimming pared 7 bases from V and 2 bases from J, leaving 18 bases between. The CDR3 covers 15 residues. CDR1 is SGDLS, CDR2 YYNGEE, per germline. In nucleotides, the CDR3 is TGTGCCAGCCAATCGGACAGAAACATCAACTATGGCTACACCTTC. Its protein product is CASQSDRNINYGYTF.

This chain joins TRBV28 and TRBJ2-5; 7 nucleotides align to TRBD2. The CDR3 consists of 16 residues. Germline assignment: CDR1 MDHEN and CDR2 SYDVKM. The V segment lost 0 bases and the J segment 5 bases; nucleotides outside the gene matches: 9. CDR3 protein: CASSLWLAELPETQYF. The CDR3 nucleotides read TGTGCCAGCAGTTTATGGCTAGCGGAACTGCCCGAGACCCAGTACTTC.

This clone was seen only a few times. The DNA for the CDR3 is TGTGCCAGCAGCTTATCCGGACAGATGAACACTGAAGCTTTCTTT. It translates to CASSLSGQMNTEAFF. V is TRBV13 and J is TRBJ1-1; possibly TRBD1 for D (6 bases). Germline CDR1 reads PRHDT; CDR2 reads FYEKMQ (reference sequence). The V end lost 2 bases, the J end lost 0 bases, and 10 bases lay between the germline ends. This CDR3 spans 15 amino acids.

The rearrangement links TRBV7-2 to TRBJ2-3, with a weak D call TRBD2 (6 bases). Trimming shortened V by 0 bases and J by 5 bases, and 6 bases separated the two germline ends. CDR3 length equals 13 residues. CDR1 is SGHTA, CDR2 FQGNSA, per germline. CDR3 residues: CASSLAGGDTQYF. DNA for the CDR3: TGTGCCAGCAGCTTAGCGGGAGGAGATACGCAGTATTTT.

The chain joins TRBV27 to TRBJ2-1; 15 nucleotides align to TRBD2. This CDR3 region has 15 residues. Germline trimming cut 5 bases from V and 7 bases from J; bases unmatched to any gene: 3. Germline V gene data show CDR1 as MNHEY and CDR2 as SMNVEV (reference sequence). DNA of the CDR3: TGTGCCAGCAGTAGGGGGACTAGCGGGAGGAATGAGCAGTTCTTC. Its protein is CASSRGTSGRNEQFF.

The V call is TRBV6-5, the J call TRBJ2-7; 7 bases match TRBD2. Trimming cost V 7 bases and J 2 bases; bases outside gene matches: 5. The CDR3 runs 13 residues. Germline CDR1 and CDR2: MNHEY and SVGAGI. DNA of the CDR3: TGTGCCAGCATGGGAGGGATGACCTACGAGCAGTACTTC. Translated, it gives CASMGGMTYEQYF.

A few counts support this clone. The chain uses TRBV12-2 and TRBJ2-7; TRBD1 is the table's D call, not checked against the DNA. TRBV12-2 is listed as a pseudogene. This CDR3 is 15 amino acids long. DNA for the CDR3: TGTGCAAGTCGCCGCATCAGGGAAAAGGGCTACGAGCAGTACTTC. It translates to CASRRIREKGYEQYF.

The chain recombines TRBV14 with TRBJ2-5, with D possibly being TRBD1 (6 bases). V was shortened by 0 bases and J by 2 bases, with 10 bases between the two germline ends. CDR3 length: 15 amino acids. Looked up from germline, CDR1 is SGHDN and CDR2 is FVKESK. The CDR3 region is CASSQDTRGQETQYF. CDR3 bases: TGTGCCAGCAGCCAAGATACGAGGGGGCAAGAGACCCAGTACTTC. Based on the CDR3 plus reference TRBV14 and TRBJ2-5, the full variable domain is EAGVTQFPSHSVIEKGQTVTLRCDPISGHDNLYWYRRVMGKEIKFLLHFVKESKQDESGMPNNRFLAERTGGTYSTLKVQPAELEDSGVYFCASSQDTRGQETQYFGPGTRLLVL.

The genes are TRBV5-1 and TRBJ2-7; 10 bases match TRBD1. After removal of 0 bases from V and 5 bases from J, the junction contained 8 bases not matched to a gene. Germline V gene data show CDR1 as SGHRS and CDR2 as YFSETQ. The CDR3 totals 16 residues. CDR3 DNA: TGCGCCAGCAGCTTGGGACTGACAGGGGGCTTAAACGAGCAGTACTTC. It specifies CASSLGLTGGLNEQYF.

This chain connects TRBV19 to TRBJ1-1, with D possibly matching TRBD1 (5 bases). V lost 9 bases and J 0 bases, leaving 17 bases between the germline ends. From germline, CDR1 is LNHDA and CDR2 SQIVND (reference sequence). The CDR3 has 15 amino acids. The CDR3 coding sequence is TGTGCCAGCCTCCAACCGGGACTTTTGAACACTGAAGCTTTCTTT. This encodes CASLQPGLLNTEAFF.